This T cell receptor beta chain originates from a study of T cell responses to AZD1222 COVID-19 vaccine. Findings and caveats of the study: Only six people who got AZD1222 tested seropositive at baseline. Reportedly, nearly half of unique spike TCRs recognized epitopes outside B.1.351/B.1.1.7 mutations. Breadth and depth of Spike-specific TCRs rose after two AZD1222 doses. In a largely white British group with more females than males, clonal diversity was possibly underestimated.

Remarks on this clone: Its target is unknown.

Method: immunoSEQ multiplex PCR; TCRdb's copy keeps in-frame clones and lacks some. The sample shows about 92,000 clones, about nine tenths of them seen only once. Germline trimming cut 3 bases from V and 4 bases from J; bases unmatched to any gene: 8. Germline V gene lookup returns CDR1 SGDLS and CDR2 YYNGEE. The CDR3 spans 16 residues. This chain joins TRBV9 and TRBJ2-1; 9 bases match TRBD2. The receptor was isolated from an adult in good health. The sample was peripheral blood, taken on day 0 of AZD1222 vaccination. The CDR3 is CASSARASGDYNEQFF. CDR3 bases: TGTGCCAGCAGCGCCCGCGCTAGCGGGGATTACAATGAGCAGTTCTTC.